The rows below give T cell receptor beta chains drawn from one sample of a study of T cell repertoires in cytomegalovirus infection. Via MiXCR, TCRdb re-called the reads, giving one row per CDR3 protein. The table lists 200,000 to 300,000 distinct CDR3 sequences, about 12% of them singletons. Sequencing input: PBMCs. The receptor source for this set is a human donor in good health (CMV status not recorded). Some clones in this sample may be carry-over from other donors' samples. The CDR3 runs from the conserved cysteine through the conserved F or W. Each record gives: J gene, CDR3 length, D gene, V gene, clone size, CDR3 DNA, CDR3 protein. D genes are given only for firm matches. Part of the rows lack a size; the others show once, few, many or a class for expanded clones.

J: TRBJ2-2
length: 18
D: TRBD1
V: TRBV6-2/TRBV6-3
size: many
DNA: TGTGCCAGCAGTGCCCTCGGGACAGGGTCTTCGAGCACCGGGGAGCTGTTTTTT
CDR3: CASSALGTGSSSTGELFF

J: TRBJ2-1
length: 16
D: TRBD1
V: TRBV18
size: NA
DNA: TGTGCCAGCTCACCACCCGGGACAGGGGGCTGGAATGAGCAGTTCTTC
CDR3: CASSPPGTGGWNEQFF

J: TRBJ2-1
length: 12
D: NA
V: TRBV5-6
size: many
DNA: TGTGCCAGCAGCACAATCCGGAATGAGCAGTTCTTC
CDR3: CASSTIRNEQFF

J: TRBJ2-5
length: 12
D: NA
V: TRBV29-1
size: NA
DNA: TGCAGCGTTGACGTGACCGCGGGGACCCAGTACTTC
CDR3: CSVDVTAGTQYF

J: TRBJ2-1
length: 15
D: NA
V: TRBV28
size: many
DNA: TGTGCCAGCAGTTCCCCCCTAAACACCCACAATGAGCAGTTCTTC
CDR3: CASSSPLNTHNEQFF

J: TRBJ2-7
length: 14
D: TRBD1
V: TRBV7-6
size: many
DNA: TGTGCCAGCCTTCCGGACAGGGTTTACTACGAGCAGTACTTC
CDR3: CASLPDRVYYEQYF

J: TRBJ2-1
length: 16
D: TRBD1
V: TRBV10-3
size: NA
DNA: TGTGCCATCAGTGATTTAGGGACAGGGTCCCACAATGAGCAGTTCTTC
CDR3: CAISDLGTGSHNEQFF

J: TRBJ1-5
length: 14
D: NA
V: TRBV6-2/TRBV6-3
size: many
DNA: TGTGCCAGCAGACCGTCGGGAGGAAATCAGCCCCAGCATTTT
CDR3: CASRPSGGNQPQHF

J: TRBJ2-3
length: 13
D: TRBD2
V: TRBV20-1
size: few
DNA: TGCAGTTTACTAGCGGGAGGGTATGATACGCAGTATTTT
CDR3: CSLLAGGYDTQYF

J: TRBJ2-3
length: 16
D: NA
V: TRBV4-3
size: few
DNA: TGCGCCAGCAGCCAAGAGGGCGCGGGACGCCAAGATACGCAGTATTTT
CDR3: CASSQEGAGRQDTQYF

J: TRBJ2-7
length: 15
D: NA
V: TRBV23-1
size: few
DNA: TGCGCCAGCAGGCCCGGGACCGAAAATCTCTACGAGCAGTACTTC
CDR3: CASRPGTENLYEQYF

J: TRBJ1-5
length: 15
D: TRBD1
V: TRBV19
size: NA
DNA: TGTGCCAGTAGTGAGACAGGGGACCTCAATCAGCCCAAGCATTTT
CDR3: CASSETGDLNQPKHF

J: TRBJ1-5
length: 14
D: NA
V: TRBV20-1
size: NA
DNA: TGCAGTGCTAGAACCGCAGGGGGCAATCAGCCCCAGCATTTT
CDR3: CSARTAGGNQPQHF

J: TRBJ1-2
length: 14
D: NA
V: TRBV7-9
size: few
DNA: TGTGCCAGCAGCCCCCGGGGGGGATACTATGGCTACACCTTC
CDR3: CASSPRGGYYGYTF

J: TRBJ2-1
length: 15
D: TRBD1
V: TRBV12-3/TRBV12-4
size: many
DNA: TGTGCCAGCAGGCCGGACAGGGACGCCTACAATGAGCAGTTCTTC
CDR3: CASRPDRDAYNEQFF

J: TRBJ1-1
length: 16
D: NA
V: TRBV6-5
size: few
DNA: TGTGCCAGCAGTTCCTCCCCTGCTTTAGTTGTCACTGAAGCTTTCTTT
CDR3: CASSSSPALVVTEAFF

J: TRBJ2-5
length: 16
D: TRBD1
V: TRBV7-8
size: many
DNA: TGTGCCAGCAGCCCAAACCCGGGACAGGGATCAGAGACCCAGTACTTC
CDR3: CASSPNPGQGSETQYF

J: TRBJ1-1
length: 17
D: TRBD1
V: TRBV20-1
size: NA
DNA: TGCAGTGCTAAGCGGACCGGGACAGGGGGCTTTGGGGGCGAAGCTTTCTTT
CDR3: CSAKRTGTGGFGGEAFF

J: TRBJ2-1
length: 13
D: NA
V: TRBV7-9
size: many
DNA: TGTGCCAGCAGCTCGCTAGTCGGGAATGAGCAGTTCTTC
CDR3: CASSSLVGNEQFF

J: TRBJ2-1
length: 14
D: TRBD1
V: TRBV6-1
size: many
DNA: TGTGCCAGCAGTCTCCGGGACAGGGGCAATGAGCAGTTCTTC
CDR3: CASSLRDRGNEQFF

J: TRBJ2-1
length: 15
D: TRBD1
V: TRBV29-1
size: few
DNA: TGCAGCGTTGAAGAAAGGACAGGGATCTACAATGAGCAGTTCTTC
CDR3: CSVEERTGIYNEQFF

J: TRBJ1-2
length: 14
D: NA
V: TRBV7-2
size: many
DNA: TGTGCCAGCAGCCCGAGCGGCAGGGCGTATGGCTACACCTTC
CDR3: CASSPSGRAYGYTF

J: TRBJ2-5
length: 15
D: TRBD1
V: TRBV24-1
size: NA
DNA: TGTGCCACCAGTGATAGAACAGGGGGCCAAGAGACCCAGTACTTC
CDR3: CATSDRTGGQETQYF

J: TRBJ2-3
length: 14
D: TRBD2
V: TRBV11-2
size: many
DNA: TGTGCCAGGGCTAGCGGGGGGGCCTTAGATACGCAGTATTTT
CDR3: CARASGGALDTQYF

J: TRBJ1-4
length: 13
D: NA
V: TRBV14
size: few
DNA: TGTGCCAGCAGCCAGGGAGAGGAGGAAAAACTGTTTTTT
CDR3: CASSQGEEEKLFF

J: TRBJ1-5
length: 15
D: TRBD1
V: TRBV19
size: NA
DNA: TGTGCCAGTAGTAAGGGGACAGGGGGCCGCCAGCCCCAGCATTTT
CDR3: CASSKGTGGRQPQHF

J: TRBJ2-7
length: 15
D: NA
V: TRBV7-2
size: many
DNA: TGTGCCAGCAGCTCCCCCGGGAATCCCTCGTACGAGCAGTACTTC
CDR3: CASSSPGNPSYEQYF

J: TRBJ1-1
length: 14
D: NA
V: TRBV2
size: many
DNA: TGTGCCAGCAGTGAATGGGCAGAACAAGCTGAAGCTTTCTTT
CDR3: CASSEWAEQAEAFF

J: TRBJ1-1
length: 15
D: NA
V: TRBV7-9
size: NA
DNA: TGTGCCAGCAGCCCCAGAGGGGGTCTCGACACTGAAGCTTTCTTT
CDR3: CASSPRGGLDTEAFF

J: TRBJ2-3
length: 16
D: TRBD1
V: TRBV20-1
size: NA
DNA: TGCAGTGCTACTCGCCCAGGGACAGCACTCACAGATACGCAGTATTTT
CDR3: CSATRPGTALTDTQYF

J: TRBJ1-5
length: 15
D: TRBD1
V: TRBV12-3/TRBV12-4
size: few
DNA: TGTGCCAGCAGCACAAGGGGGACAGGGAGCCAGCCCCAGCATTTT
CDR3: CASSTRGTGSQPQHF

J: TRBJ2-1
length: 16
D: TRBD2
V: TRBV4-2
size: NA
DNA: TGTGCCAGCAGTTTTGGGACTAGCGGGACCTACAATGAGCAGTTCTTC
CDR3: CASSFGTSGTYNEQFF

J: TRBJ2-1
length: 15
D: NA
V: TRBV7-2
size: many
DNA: TGTGCCAGCAGACGACAGGCGATCTCCTACAATGAGCAGTTCTTC
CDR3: CASRRQAISYNEQFF

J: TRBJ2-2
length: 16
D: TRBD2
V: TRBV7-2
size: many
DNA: TGTGCCAGCAGCTCTTCTAGCGGAAAGAACACCGGGGAGCTGTTTTTT
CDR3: CASSSSSGKNTGELFF

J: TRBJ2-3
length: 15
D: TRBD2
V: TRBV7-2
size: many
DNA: TGTGCCAGCAGCCCTGGGACTACCTCCCCAGATACGCAGTATTTT
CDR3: CASSPGTTSPDTQYF

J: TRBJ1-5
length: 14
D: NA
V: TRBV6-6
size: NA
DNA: TGTGCCAGCAGTCCTGGCACACTGTATCAGCCCCAGCATTTT
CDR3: CASSPGTLYQPQHF

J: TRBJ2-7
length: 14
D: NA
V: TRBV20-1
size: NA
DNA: TGCAGTGCTAGAGACATCCTAGGAACCTACGAGCAGTACTTC
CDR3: CSARDILGTYEQYF

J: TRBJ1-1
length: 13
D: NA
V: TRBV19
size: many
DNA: TGTGCCAGTAGCATGGCGTCGGGGACTGAAGCTTTCTTT
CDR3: CASSMASGTEAFF

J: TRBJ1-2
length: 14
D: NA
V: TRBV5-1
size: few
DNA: TGCGCCAGCAGCTTGGTAGCAGACACTTATGGCTACACCTTC
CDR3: CASSLVADTYGYTF

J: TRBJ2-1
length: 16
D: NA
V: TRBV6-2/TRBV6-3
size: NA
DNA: TGTGCCAGCAGTTACTCGAAGGGGGGGGTGAACAATGAGCAGTTCTTC
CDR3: CASSYSKGGVNNEQFF

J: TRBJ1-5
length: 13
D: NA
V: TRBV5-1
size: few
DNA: TGCGCCAGCAGCGTAGACTACAATCAGCCCCAGCATTTT
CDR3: CASSVDYNQPQHF

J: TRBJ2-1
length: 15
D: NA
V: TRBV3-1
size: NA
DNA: TGTGCCAGCAGCCAAGATCTAATGACTACGCGTGAGCAGTTCTTC
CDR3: CASSQDLMTTREQFF

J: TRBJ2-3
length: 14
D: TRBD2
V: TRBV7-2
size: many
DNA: TGTGCCAGCAGCCTAGGACTAGCGACAGATACGCAGTATTTT
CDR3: CASSLGLATDTQYF

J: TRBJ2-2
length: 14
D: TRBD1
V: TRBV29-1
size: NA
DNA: TGCAGCGTCCCCTCGACAGGGGACACCGGGGAGCTGTTTTTT
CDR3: CSVPSTGDTGELFF

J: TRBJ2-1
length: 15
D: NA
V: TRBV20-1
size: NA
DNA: TGCAGTGCTCTAGCGAGAGCTCTGGGGCCGTATGAGCAGTTCTTC
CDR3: CSALARALGPYEQFF